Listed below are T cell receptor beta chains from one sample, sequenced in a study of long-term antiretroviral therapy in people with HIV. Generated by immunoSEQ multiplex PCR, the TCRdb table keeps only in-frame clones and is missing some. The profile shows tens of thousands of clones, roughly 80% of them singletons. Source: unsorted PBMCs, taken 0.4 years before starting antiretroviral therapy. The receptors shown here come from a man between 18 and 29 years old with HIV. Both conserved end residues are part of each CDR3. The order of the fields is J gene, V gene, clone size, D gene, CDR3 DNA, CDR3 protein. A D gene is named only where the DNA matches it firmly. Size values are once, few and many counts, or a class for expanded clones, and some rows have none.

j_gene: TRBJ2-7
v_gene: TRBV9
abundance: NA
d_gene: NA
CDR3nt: TGTGCCAGCAGCGTAGCGGGGAGTCCCTACGAGCAGTACTTC
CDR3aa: CASSVAGSPYEQYF

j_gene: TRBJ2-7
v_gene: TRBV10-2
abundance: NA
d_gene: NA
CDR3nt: TGCGCCAGCAGTGAGACCGGGGGCGCCAACGAGCAGTACTTC
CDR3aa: CASSETGGANEQYF

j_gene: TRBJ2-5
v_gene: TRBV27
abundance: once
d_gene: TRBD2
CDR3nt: TGTGCCAGCCCCTCGGGACTAGCGGGAGGGCGAGGCCAAGAGACCCAGTACTTC
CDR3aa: CASPSGLAGGRGQETQYF

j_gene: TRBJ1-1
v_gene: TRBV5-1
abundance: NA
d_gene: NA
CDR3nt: TGCGCCAGCAGCTTGGGGATGAACACTGAAGCTTTCTTT
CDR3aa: CASSLGMNTEAFF

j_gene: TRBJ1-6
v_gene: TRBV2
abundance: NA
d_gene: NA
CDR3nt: TGTGCCAGCAGTGAACAGGGGCTTGCACCCCTCCACTTT
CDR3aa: CASSEQGLAPLHF

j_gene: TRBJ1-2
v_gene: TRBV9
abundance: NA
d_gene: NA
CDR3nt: TGTGCCAGCAGCGTCGAAAGAGCTAACTATGGCTACACCTTC
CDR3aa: CASSVERANYGYTF

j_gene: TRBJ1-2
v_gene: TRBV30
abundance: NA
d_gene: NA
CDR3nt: TGTGCCTGGAGCCGAGGGGTAGAGGATGGCTACACCTTC
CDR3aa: CAWSRGVEDGYTF

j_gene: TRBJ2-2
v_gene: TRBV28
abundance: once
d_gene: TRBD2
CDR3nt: TGTGCCAGCAGTTTAGAAGGTCTAGCGGGGTACACCGGGGAGCTGTTTTTT
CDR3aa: CASSLEGLAGYTGELFF

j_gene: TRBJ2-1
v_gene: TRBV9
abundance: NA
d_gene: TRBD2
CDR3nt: TGTGCCAGCACCGGGGGGGAGCGTCATAATGAGCAGTTCTTC
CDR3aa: CASTGGERHNEQFF

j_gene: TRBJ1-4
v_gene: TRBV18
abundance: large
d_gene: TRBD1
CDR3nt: TGTGCCAGCTCACCAAACGAGGAGGACAGGGGGCTGGGGGAAAAACTGTTTTTT
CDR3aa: CASSPNEEDRGLGEKLFF

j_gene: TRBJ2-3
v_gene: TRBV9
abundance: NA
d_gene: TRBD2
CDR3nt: TGTGCCAGCCGCAGCGGGGGGTGCCTTCGCACAGATACGCAGTATTTT
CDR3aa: CASRSGGCLRTDTQYF